Shown below are 14 T cell receptor beta chains from a single sample sequenced in a study of T cell clonotyping in hematopoietic cell transplantation. Using immunoSEQ multiplex PCR, the repertoire was profiled, and TCRdb retains in-frame clones only, with some absent. This sample carries about 15,000 clones, roughly 60% of them seen once, and the ten largest clones take roughly 10%. The sample comprised PBMCs. The source is a human donor who either received an allogeneic hematopoietic cell transplant for a myeloid malignancy or was a related donor (not recorded which). Some clones in this sample may be carry-over from other donors' samples.

This clone was picked up a small number of times. Other DNA sequences in the sample encode the same CDR3. The CDR3 loop is CASSFGQGAGQPQHF. CDR3 DNA: TGTGCCAGCAGCTTTGGACAGGGGGCCGGGCAGCCCCAGCATTTT. This sequence joins TRBV7-6 and TRBJ1-5, with 11 bases identical to TRBD1. This CDR3 comprises 15 residues. Germline CDR1 SGHVS, CDR2 FNYEAQ. The junction had 5 bases not matched to a gene; V was cut back by 3 bases and J by 7 bases.

This clone was seen more than once but under ten times. The chain carries TRBV5-6 and TRBJ2-5; D gene uncertain. Germline CDR1 reads SGHDT; CDR2 reads YYEEEE. Trimming left V 1 base short and J 5 bases short, with 6 bases between. This CDR3 spans 12 amino acids. CDR3 bases: TGTGCCAGCAGCTTGTTCCGTGAGACCCAGTACTTC. Its protein product is CASSLFRETQYF.

This clone was counted a single time. J is TRBJ2-3 and V is TRBV7-2, with TRBD1 matching over 7 bases. V dropped 4 bases and J dropped 0; count of bases not matched to a gene: 4. The germline gives CDR1 SGHTA, CDR2 FQGNSA. This CDR3 spans 15 amino acids. The CDR3 sequence: CASSSWDSSTDTQYF. Here the CDR3 DNA reads TGTGCCAGCAGCTCCTGGGACAGTAGCACAGATACGCAGTATTTT.

In this sample, this clone turned up once. The chain recombines TRBV4-3 with TRBJ2-7, with TRBD1 identical over 9 bases. The trim removed 3 bases at V and 7 bases at J, leaving 10 bases unmatched. This CDR3 contains 15 residues. Germline assignment: CDR1 LGHNA and CDR2 YSLEER. The DNA of the CDR3 is TGCGCCAGCAGCCAGGGAGGGACAGGGTCTCGGGAGCAGTACTTC. Its translation is CASSQGGTGSREQYF.

This clone was detected only once. The chain combines TRBV11-2 with TRBJ2-7; D may be TRBD1 (7 bases). V lost 2 bases to trimming and J lost 2 bases, with 10 bases between them. CDR3 size: 14 residues. Germline V gene lookup returns CDR1 SGHAT and CDR2 FQNNGV. In DNA, the CDR3 is TGTGCCAGCAGCTTACAGGGGGGACCCTACGAGCAGTACTTC. Translation: CASSLQGGPYEQYF.

The chain links TRBV29-1 to TRBJ2-2; the D call may be TRBD1 or TRBD2 (6 bases each). The CDR3 length is 14 residues. Trimming cost V 6 bases and J 0 bases, with 11 bases left between them. Germline CDR1 SQVTM, CDR2 ANQGSEA. In nucleotides, the CDR3 is TGCAGCGTCAGGGGAGGTTCGAACACCGGGGAGCTGTTTTTT. Protein sequence: CSVRGGSNTGELFF.

The CDR3 loop reads CASSLAHGGYVETQYF. DNA for the CDR3: TGTGCCAGCAGCTTAGCCCACGGGGGTTACGTGGAGACCCAGTACTTC. The chain couples TRBV7-6 to TRBJ2-5, with D maybe TRBD2 (6 bases). The germline gives CDR1 SGHVS, CDR2 FNYEAQ. This CDR3 region has 16 residues. Deletions cut 0 bases from V and 5 bases from J, with 16 bases between. Using reference TRBV7-6 and TRBJ2-5 for the parts outside the CDR3, the full variable domain is GAGVSQSPRYKVTKRGQDVALRCDPISGHVSLYWYRQALGQGPEFLTYFNYEAQQDKSGLPNDRFSAERPEGSISTLTIQRTEQRDSAMYRCASSLAHGGYVETQYFGPGTRLLVL.

The CDR3 here is CASSSPPGELFF. The CDR3 DNA follows: TGTGCCAGCAGTTCCCCTCCCGGGGAACTGTTTTTT. The chain employs TRBV27 and TRBJ1-4; D gene uncertain. The CDR3 is made up of 12 amino acids. Germline CDR1 is MNHEY and CDR2 is SMNVEV (reference sequence). Trimming stripped 4 bases from V and 12 bases from J, with 12 bases between.

The chain couples TRBV7-2 to TRBJ2-7; no definite D call. V was cut by 5 bases and J by 2 bases, with 4 bases left in between. The CDR3 is 11 amino acids. Germline CDR1 and CDR2: SGHTA and FQGNSA. CDR3: CASSAAYEQYF. For the CDR3, the DNA is TGTGCCAGCAGCGCTGCCTACGAGCAGTACTTC.

A few counts support this clone. This chain uses TRBV29-1 with TRBJ1-3; D possibly corresponds to TRBD1 (6 bases). Germline CDR1 and CDR2: SQVTM and ANQGSEA. V was pared by 7 bases and J by 7 bases, with 17 bases between. This CDR3 comprises 13 residues. CDR3 in DNA: TGCAGCGCCCTCGGGGGCTTAGGTAACACCATATATTTT. Amino acid sequence: CSALGGLGNTIYF.

This clone is judged large. V usage is TRBV11-3 and J usage is TRBJ1-1; D unresolved. V dropped 1 base and J dropped 3 bases, with 12 bases sitting between them. CDR1 is SGHNT and CDR2 is YENEEA in the germline V gene. The CDR3 extends over 15 amino acids. The CDR3 bases are TGTGCCAGCAGCTTAGGACCGGTTGGATACACTGAAGCTTTCTTT. It yields the protein CASSLGPVGYTEAFF. Full variable domain (remainder filled in from reference TRBV11-3 and TRBJ1-1): EAGVVQSPRYKIIEKKQPVAFWCNPISGHNTLYWYLQNLGQGPELLIRYENEEAVDDSQLPKDRFSAERLKGVDSTLKIQPAELGDSAVYLCASSLGPVGYTEAFFGQGTRLTVV.

The chain couples TRBV6-5 to TRBJ1-6; tentatively, D is TRBD1 (6 bases). V was pared by 4 bases and J by 5 bases, with 9 bases between. The germline V gene has CDR1 MNHEY and CDR2 SVGAGI. The CDR3 has 14 residues. This CDR3 is CASSFGQNNSPLHF. The CDR3 DNA follows: TGTGCCAGCAGTTTTGGACAGAATAATTCACCCCTCCACTTT.

This clone was found once. The chain recombines TRBV7-2 with TRBJ1-2; possibly TRBD1 for D (5 bases). Germline CDR1 and CDR2: SGHTA and FQGNSA. V dropped 5 bases and J dropped 4 bases, with 17 bases sitting between them. This CDR3 is 15 amino acids long. The CDR3 DNA reads as TGTGCCAGCAGCCCTCAAGAAGGGACTAGCTATGGCTACACCTTC. It yields the protein CASSPQEGTSYGYTF.

Sample share makes this clone medium-sized. Other DNA sequences in this specimen translate into the identical CDR3. The rearrangement links TRBV29-1 to TRBJ1-2; no clear D gene. Germline lookup yields CDR1 SQVTM and CDR2 ANQGSEA. Trimming took 1 base from V and 4 from J, leaving 1 base between them. This CDR3 has 10 amino acids. The CDR3 loop reads CSVEGYGYTF. CDR3 bases: TGCAGCGTTGAAGGCTATGGCTACACCTTC.